This T cell receptor (beta chain) was documented in a study of blood T cell repertoires in COVID-19. Clones were read by immunoSEQ multiplex PCR, and TCRdb kept only the in-frame ones, dropping some. The table records approximately 290,000 clones, roughly nine tenths of them present only once. With 4 bases removed from V and 6 bases from J, the gap between germline ends came to 8 bases. Germline lookup yields CDR1 KGHDR and CDR2 SFDVKD. The CDR3 spans 13 residues. The TCR sequence derives from a woman aged 25-40 years with COVID-19, enrolled during active disease. The sequenced sample consisted of peripheral blood. This rearrangement joins TRBV24-1 to TRBJ2-2, with D perhaps TRBD2 (5 bases). The CDR3 here is CATSELASGELFF. The CDR3 DNA follows: TGTGCCACCAGTGAATTAGCGTCCGGGGAGCTGTTTTTT.